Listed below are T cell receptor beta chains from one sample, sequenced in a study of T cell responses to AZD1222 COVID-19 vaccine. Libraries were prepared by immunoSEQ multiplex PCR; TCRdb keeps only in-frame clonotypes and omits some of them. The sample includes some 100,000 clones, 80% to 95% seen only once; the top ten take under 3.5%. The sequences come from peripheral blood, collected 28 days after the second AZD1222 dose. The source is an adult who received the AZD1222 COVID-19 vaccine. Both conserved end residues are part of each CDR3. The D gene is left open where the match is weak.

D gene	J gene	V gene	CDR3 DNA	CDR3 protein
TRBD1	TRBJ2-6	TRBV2	TGTGCCAGCCTACTCCCGGGACAGTCTGGGGCCAACGTCCTGACTTTC	CASLLPGQSGANVLTF
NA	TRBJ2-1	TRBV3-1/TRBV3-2	TGTGCCAGCAGCCAAGGACGGGGGCCCAAGCAGTTCTTC	CASSQGRGPKQFF
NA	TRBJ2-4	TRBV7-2	TGTGCCAGCAGCTTACGGCTAGCCAAAAACATTCAGTACTTC	CASSLRLAKNIQYF
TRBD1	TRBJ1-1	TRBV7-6	TGTGCCAGCAGCTTCCACAAAACAGGGGAAATGGTGAACACTGAAGCTTTCTTT	CASSFHKTGEMVNTEAFF
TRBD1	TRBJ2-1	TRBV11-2	TGTGCCAGCAGGATGACAGGGGACAATGAGCAGTTCTTC	CASRMTGDNEQFF
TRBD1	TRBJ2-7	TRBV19	TGTGCCAGTAGTATGGGGTCCAGGGGGTCCCCTGGCTACGAGCAGTACTTC	CASSMGSRGSPGYEQYF
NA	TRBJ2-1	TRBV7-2	TGTGCCAGCAGCGCCGTGAGGGGCCGCTCCTACAATGAGCAGTTCTTC	CASSAVRGRSYNEQFF
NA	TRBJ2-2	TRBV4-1	TGCGCCAGCCGAAAGCAGGACACCGGGGAGCTGTTTTTT	CASRKQDTGELFF
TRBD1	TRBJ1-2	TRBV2	TGTGCCAGCAGGGGACAGGGTGGTGATGGCTACACCTTC	CASRGQGGDGYTF
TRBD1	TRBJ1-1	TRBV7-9	TGTGCCAGCAGCCGGAACGGCGGACAGGGGGCCTCTGAAGCTTTCTTT	CASSRNGGQGASEAFF
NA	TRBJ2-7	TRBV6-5	TGTGCCAGCAGTTTTAAGACGGTAGGATTCTACGAGCAGTACTTC	CASSFKTVGFYEQYF
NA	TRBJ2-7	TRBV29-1	TGCAGCGTTGAAGTGGGGGGCGAGCAGTACTTC	CSVEVGGEQYF
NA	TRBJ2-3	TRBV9	TGTGCCAGCAGCGTAACGTGGGGGAGCACAGATACGCAGTATTTT	CASSVTWGSTDTQYF